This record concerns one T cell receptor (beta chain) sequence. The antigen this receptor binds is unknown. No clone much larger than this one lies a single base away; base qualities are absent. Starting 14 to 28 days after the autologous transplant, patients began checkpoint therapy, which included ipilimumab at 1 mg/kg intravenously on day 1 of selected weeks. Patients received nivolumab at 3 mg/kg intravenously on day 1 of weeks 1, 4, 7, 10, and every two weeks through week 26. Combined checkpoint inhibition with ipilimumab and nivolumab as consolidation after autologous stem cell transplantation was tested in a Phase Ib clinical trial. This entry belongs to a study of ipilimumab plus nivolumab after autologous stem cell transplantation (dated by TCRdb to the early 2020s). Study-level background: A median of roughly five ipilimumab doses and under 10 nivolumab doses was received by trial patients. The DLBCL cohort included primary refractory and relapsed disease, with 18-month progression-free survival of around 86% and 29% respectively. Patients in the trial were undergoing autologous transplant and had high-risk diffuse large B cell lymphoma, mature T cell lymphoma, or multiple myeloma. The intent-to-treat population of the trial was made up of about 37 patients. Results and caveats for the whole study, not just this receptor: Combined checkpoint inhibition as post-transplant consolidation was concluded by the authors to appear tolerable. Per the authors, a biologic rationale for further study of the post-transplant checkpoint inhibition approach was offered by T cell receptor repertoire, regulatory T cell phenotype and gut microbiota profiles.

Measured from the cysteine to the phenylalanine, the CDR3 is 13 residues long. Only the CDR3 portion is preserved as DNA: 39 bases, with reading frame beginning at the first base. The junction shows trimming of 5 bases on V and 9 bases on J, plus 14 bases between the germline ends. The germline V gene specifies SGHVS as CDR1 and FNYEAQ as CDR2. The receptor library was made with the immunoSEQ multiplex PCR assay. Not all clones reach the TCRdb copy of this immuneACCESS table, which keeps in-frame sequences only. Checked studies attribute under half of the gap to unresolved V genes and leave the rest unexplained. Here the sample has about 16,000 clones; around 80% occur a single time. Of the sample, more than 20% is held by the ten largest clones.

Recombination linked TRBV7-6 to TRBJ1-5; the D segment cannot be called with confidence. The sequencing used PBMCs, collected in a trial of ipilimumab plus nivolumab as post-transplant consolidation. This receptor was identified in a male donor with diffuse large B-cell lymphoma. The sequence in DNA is TGTGCCAGCAGCGAAACCGTGGTTCGGCCCCAGCATTTT. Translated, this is CASSETVVRPQHF. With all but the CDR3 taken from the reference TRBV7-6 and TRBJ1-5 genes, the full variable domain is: GAGVSQSPRYKVTKRGQDVALRCDPISGHVSLYWYRQALGQGPEFLTYFNYEAQQDKSGLPNDRFSAERPEGSISTLTIQRTEQRDSAMYRCASSETVVRPQHFGDGTRLSIL.